Presented here are 18 T cell receptor beta chains from one specimen sequenced in a study of blood T cell repertoires in COVID-19. Sequencing was performed with immunoSEQ multiplex PCR; in TCRdb, only in-frame clones are kept and a portion is missing. Among about 150,000 clones listed, about 81% were seen once. The sequenced sample consisted of PBMCs or T cells enriched from blood (not recorded which). Receptors were obtained from a man aged 45-65 years who had recovered from COVID-19.

This clone was detected once. This chain uses TRBV19 with TRBJ2-1, with TRBD2 identical over 8 bases. CDR3 length: 13 amino acids. Germline assignment: CDR1 LNHDA and CDR2 SQIVND (reference sequence). V shed 2 bases and J 7 bases; nucleotides not matched to a gene: 1. This CDR3 is CASSISGSNEQFF. The CDR3 nucleotides are TGTGCCAGTAGTATAAGCGGGAGTAATGAGCAGTTCTTC. The full variable domain, in which reference TRBV19 and TRBJ2-1 provide the parts outside the CDR3, is DGGITQSPKYLFRKEGQNVTLSCEQNLNHDAMYWYRQDPGQGLRLIYYSQIVNDFQKGDIAEGYSVSREKKESFPLTVTSAQKNPTAFYLCASSISGSNEQFFGPGTRLTVL.

This chain joins TRBV11-3 and TRBJ2-3; 8 bases align to TRBD1. This CDR3 spans 14 amino acids. With 5 bases clipped from V and 3 bases from J, the junction kept 4 bases outside the gene matches. Germline V gives CDR1 SGHNT, CDR2 YENEEA. CDR3 in DNA: TGTGCCAGCAGCCAGGGGGCGCAGACAGATACGCAGTATTTT. As protein: CASSQGAQTDTQYF.

J is TRBJ1-4 and V is TRBV6-2 or TRBV6-3, with D unclear. Germline V lookup: CDR1 MNHEY, CDR2 SVGEGT. This CDR3 has 13 residues. Trimming cost V 2 bases and J 5 bases, with 6 bases left between them. In DNA, the CDR3 is TGTGCCAGCAGTTACCGGGGAAATGAAAAACTGTTTTTT. Translated, it gives CASSYRGNEKLFF.

The V and J genes are TRBV9 and TRBJ2-2; 9 positions match TRBD1. CDR1 and CDR2 (germline): SGDLS, YYNGEE. V dropped 4 bases and J dropped 1; count of bases not matched to a gene: 5. The CDR3 loop spans 16 amino acids. The CDR3, as DNA: TGTGCCAGCAGCTCAAAGGGACAGGGGAACACCGGGGAGCTGTTTTTT. This gives the protein CASSSKGQGNTGELFF.

V gene TRBV7-2 combines with J gene TRBJ2-5; 9 bases are shared with TRBD1. Germline-derived CDR1 and CDR2 are SGHTA and FQGNSA. CDR3 size: 13 residues. V lost 3 bases to trimming and J lost 5 bases; unmatched junction nucleotides: 1. The CDR3 protein is CASSFGQGETQYF. The CDR3 DNA reads as TGTGCCAGCAGCTTTGGACAGGGGGAGACCCAGTACTTC.

The chain uses TRBV28 and TRBJ1-3; 7 bases are a match to TRBD1. The CDR3 is 16 residues long. The ends lost 1 base at V and 4 bases at J; junction bases unmatched: 7. Per germline, CDR1 MDHEN and CDR2 SYDVKM. The CDR3 here is CASSLLTGVRGNTIYF. For the CDR3, the DNA is TGTGCCAGCAGTTTATTAACAGGGGTAAGAGGAAACACCATATATTTT. The whole variable domain, filled in from reference TRBV28 and TRBJ1-3, reads DVKVTQSSRYLVKRTGEKVFLECVQDMDHENMFWYRQDPGLGLRLIYFSYDVKMKEKGDIPEGYSVSREKKERFSLILESASTNQTSMYLCASSLLTGVRGNTIYFGEGSWLTVV.

The chain links TRBV2 to TRBJ1-6, with TRBD1 as a possible D gene (5 bases). CDR3 size: 11 residues. Trimming shortened V by 9 bases and J by 14 bases, and 14 bases separated the two germline ends. Germline V CDR1 and CDR2: SNHLY, FYNNEI. As DNA, the CDR3 is TGTGCCAGTCGCCTGGGGCGGTCCCTCCACTTT. Amino acid sequence: CASRLGRSLHF.

The V call is TRBV7-2, the J call TRBJ1-4; 9 positions match TRBD1. CDR1 SGHTA and CDR2 FQGNSA come from the germline V gene. The CDR3 covers 15 residues. The trim removed 5 bases at V and 8 bases at J, leaving 9 bases unmatched. Here the CDR3 reads CASSEYGQGSEKLFF. The CDR3 DNA reads TGTGCCAGCAGCGAATACGGACAGGGGAGCGAAAAACTGTTTTTT.

The chain links TRBV7-8 to TRBJ1-5; 9 nucleotides line up with TRBD1. After removal of 5 bases from V and 0 bases from J, the junction contained 5 bases not matched to a gene. CDR1 and CDR2 (germline): SGHVS, FQNEAQ. The CDR3 has 16 amino acids. Written as DNA, the CDR3 is TGTGCCAGCAGCCAAGGGACAGGGAATAGCAATCAGCCCCAGCATTTT. It codes for CASSQGTGNSNQPQHF.

This chain links TRBV6-2 or TRBV6-3 with TRBJ1-6, with TRBD1 identical over 7 bases. CDR1 and CDR2 (germline): MNHEY, SVGEGT. This CDR3 has 13 amino acids. V gave up 5 bases and J gave up 8 bases; unmatched junction bases: 3. The CDR3 loop reads CASSIQGDSPLHF. The CDR3 region has the DNA TGTGCCAGCAGTATTCAGGGGGATTCACCCCTCCACTTT.

The chain couples TRBV5-6 to TRBJ2-2, with D unclear. The CDR3 runs to 14 residues. Trimming cost V 0 bases and J 7 bases, with 10 bases left between them. Germline CDR1 and CDR2: SGHDT and YYEEEE. The CDR3 loop reads CASSLAGLNGELFF. CDR3 coding DNA: TGTGCCAGCAGCTTGGCTGGGCTGAACGGGGAGCTGTTTTTT.

This clone was seen more than once but under ten times. Other DNA sequences in this specimen translate into the identical CDR3. V and J are TRBV9 and TRBJ2-2, with D perhaps TRBD1 (6 bases). Per germline, CDR1 SGDLS and CDR2 YYNGEE. Trimming took off 0 bases at V and 4 bases at J, with 10 bases between the two ends. The CDR3 consists of 15 residues. CDR3 loop: CASSVEQGGTGELFF. CDR3 sequence (DNA): TGTGCCAGCAGCGTAGAACAGGGCGGCACCGGGGAGCTGTTTTTT.

The chain carries TRBV19 and TRBJ1-1; TRBD1 might be the D (5 bases). The CDR3 covers 12 residues. Trimming shortened V by 6 bases and J by 10 bases, and 15 bases separated the two germline ends. Germline V gives CDR1 LNHDA, CDR2 SQIVND (reference sequence). Here the CDR3 DNA reads TGTGCCAGTAGAACCTTTTCGGGGGGAGCTTTCTTT. Its protein is CASRTFSGGAFF.

V usage is TRBV19 and J usage is TRBJ1-5; no reliable D call. V was pared by 3 bases and J by 1 base, with 7 bases between. This CDR3 has 14 amino acids. Germline values: CDR1 LNHDA, CDR2 SQIVND (reference sequence). Written as DNA, the CDR3 is TGTGCCAGTAGTATTACGGGAAGCAATCAGCCCCAGCATTTT. Translated: CASSITGSNQPQHF.

The V gene is TRBV2, the J gene TRBJ2-5; 9 nucleotides agree with TRBD1. Trimming cost V 5 bases and J 4 bases; bases outside gene matches: 2. Germline loops: CDR1 SNHLY, CDR2 FYNNEI. This CDR3 has 13 amino acids. CDR3 sequence (DNA): TGTGCCAGCAGTTACAGGGGGCGAGAGACCCAGTACTTC. This sequence encodes CASSYRGRETQYF.

The chain couples TRBV6-2 or TRBV6-3 to TRBJ1-5; the match to TRBD1 covers 7 bases. Germline lookup yields CDR1 MNHEY and CDR2 SVGEGT. Trimming at V came to 2 bases and at J to 6 bases, leaving 16 bases not matched to a gene. The CDR3 is 18 amino acids. CDR3 amino acids: CASSYRTGDLVVIQPQHF. As DNA, the CDR3 is TGTGCCAGCAGTTACCGCACAGGGGACCTCGTGGTAATTCAGCCCCAGCATTTT.

The chain carries TRBV20-1 and TRBJ2-4, with a weak D call TRBD2 (6 bases). In germline, CDR1 is DFQATT, CDR2 SNEGSKA (reference sequence). The CDR3 sequence is 14 residues long. V lost 3 bases and J 3 bases, leaving 12 bases between the germline ends. The CDR3 DNA is TGCAGTGCTAGTGGCGGGGTGGGCAAAAACATTCAGTACTTC. This gives the protein CSASGGVGKNIQYF.

This chain links TRBV7-8 with TRBJ1-5; 7 bases map to TRBD1. Germline V lookup: CDR1 SGHVS, CDR2 FQNEAQ. The CDR3 extends over 14 amino acids. V lost 5 bases to trimming and J lost 4 bases; unmatched junction nucleotides: 5. CDR3 sequence: CASSHNRGNQPQHF. For the CDR3, the DNA is TGTGCCAGCAGCCATAACAGGGGAAATCAGCCCCAGCATTTT.